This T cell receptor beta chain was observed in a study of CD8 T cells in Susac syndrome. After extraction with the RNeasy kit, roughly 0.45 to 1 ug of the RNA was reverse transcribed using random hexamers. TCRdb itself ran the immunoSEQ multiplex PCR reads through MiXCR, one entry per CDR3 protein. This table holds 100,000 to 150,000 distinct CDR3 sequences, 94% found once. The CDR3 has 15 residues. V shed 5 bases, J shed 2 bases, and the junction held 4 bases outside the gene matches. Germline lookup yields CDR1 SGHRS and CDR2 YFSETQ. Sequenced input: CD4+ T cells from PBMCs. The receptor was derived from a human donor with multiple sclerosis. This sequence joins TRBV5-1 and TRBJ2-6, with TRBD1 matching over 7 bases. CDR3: CASSSDRAGANVLTF. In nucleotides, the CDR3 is TGCGCCAGCAGTTCTGACAGGGCTGGGGCCAACGTCCTGACTTTC. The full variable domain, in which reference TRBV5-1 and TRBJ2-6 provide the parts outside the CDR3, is KAGVTQTPRYLIKTRGQQVTLSCSPISGHRSVSWYQQTPGQGLQFLFEYFSETQRNKGNFPGRFSGRQFSNSRSEMNVSTLELGDSALYLCASSSDRAGANVLTFGAGSRLTVL.